The rows below give T cell receptor beta chains drawn from one sample of a study of blood T cell repertoires in COVID-19. The assay was immunoSEQ multiplex PCR, and TCRdb's table has in-frame clones only and misses some. The sample has about 34,000 clones, 90% seen once. The sample consisted of peripheral blood. The receptors shown here come from an elderly man with acute or convalescent COVID-19. CDR3s leave out the opening cysteine and the closing phenylalanine or tryptophan.

v_call	j_call	cdr3_aa
TRBV24-1	TRBJ2-1	ATSDFRRGNEQF
TRBV6-2/TRBV6-3	TRBJ2-7	ASSYSGGRGHEQY
TRBV5-1	TRBJ2-2	ASSLSQGAPGELF
TRBV19	TRBJ2-6	ASSEGAGANVLT
TRBV14	TRBJ2-7	ASSQINNEQY
TRBV5-5	TRBJ2-2	ASRGLVSAGELF
TRBV19	TRBJ1-3	ASIPTGQGGGNTIY
TRBV6-5	TRBJ2-4	ASSLDRESIQY
TRBV2	TRBJ1-6	ASSRDSSYNSPLH
TRBV30	TRBJ2-2	ACRGGRARSGNTGELF
TRBV28	TRBJ2-7	ASSLQGAYEQY
TRBV7-8	TRBJ1-5	ASSPGQPGQPQH
TRBV5-1	TRBJ1-1	ASSPDRGGPMNTEAF
TRBV19	TRBJ1-1	ASKAEYTEAF
TRBV27	TRBJ1-2	ASSSSAYYGYT
TRBV19	TRBJ2-1	ASSIVAGGSEQF
TRBV5-5	TRBJ1-4	ASSDRIAEYRRPNEKLF
TRBV5-1	TRBJ1-6	ASSLGGGPSPLH
TRBV6-5	TRBJ1-4	ASSSGTRNEKLF
TRBV5-1	TRBJ2-5	ASIEDDAAQGTQY
TRBV25-1	TRBJ2-4	ASSDLGTGTGGTDIQY
TRBV5-8	TRBJ2-5	ASSPGGQGRETQY
TRBV2	TRBJ2-7	ASRDDSLGEQY
TRBV9	TRBJ1-2	ASSDRTVYGYT
TRBV27	TRBJ1-1	ASSKDRDRNTEAF
TRBV11-2	TRBJ2-3	ASSFRGDRADTQY
TRBV3-1/TRBV3-2	TRBJ1-1	ASSGTGVGATEAF
TRBV6-2/TRBV6-3	TRBJ1-5	ASSWRRGSNQPQH
TRBV27	TRBJ2-5	ASTQGAGDPPETQY
TRBV6-1	TRBJ1-2	ASSEVAGQGSGYT
TRBV19	TRBJ1-6	ASRPRQGNYSPLH
TRBV19	TRBJ1-1	ASSRSTANTEAF
TRBV5-1	TRBJ2-5	ASSLSVQETQY